The clone carrying this T cell receptor (beta chain) was seen a few times. Antigen: not known. The length of the CDR3 is 14 residues. The germline V gene encodes CDR1 KGHSH and CDR2 LQKENI. Trimming cost V 5 bases and J 1 base; bases outside gene matches: 1. The entry originates in a study of blood T cells in healthy people across ages. Study observations and caveats: It was the long-lived donors that had more naive CD4+ cells and higher diversity than aged donors. Roughly linear age-related decline in beta diversity appeared, significant by age about 40.

Through a sample-barcoded 5' primer and a J-beta primer mix, a second PCR was run for roughly 6 to 12 cycles. With 12 random nucleotides, a template-switch adaptor tagged each individual cDNA molecule. TCRdb re-called the 5' RACE reads with MiXCR, one entry per CDR3 protein. The sample has around 280,000 distinct CDR3 sequences; 25% to 30% are singletons. Caucasian individuals from Russia who were healthy and aged about 6 to 95 acted as donors. The sequence came from an older woman in good health. The sample taken for sequencing was blood. The chain is built from TRBV18 and TRBJ1-1, with 10 positions matching TRBD1. CDR3 DNA sequence: TGTGCCAGCTCAGGGGACAGGGGGAACACTGAAGCTTTCTTT. Translated, it gives CASSGDRGNTEAFF.